This T cell receptor (beta chain) was captured in a study of blood T cells in healthy people across ages. For the study at large: Capturing about one barcoded beta molecule per two T cells was achieved by template switching.

Study results and limitations: Naive T cell percentage showed a strong correlation with the diversity of TCR beta.

The CDR3 covers 14 residues. Germline CDR1 and CDR2: SQVTM and ANQGSEA. Primed by a sample-barcoded 5' primer and a J-beta primer mix, a second PCR proceeded for 7 to 11 cycles. MiXCR, run by TCRdb on the 5' RACE reads, gives a single entry per CDR3 protein. Here the sample spans about 1 million distinct CDR3 sequences, 20% to 25% being singletons. Each sample had at least 6 million PBMCs isolated. There are a few counts of this clonotype. Its antigen is unknown. The same data also contributed to another study, on T cells of mothers and their children.

The chain couples TRBV29-1 to TRBJ2-5; maybe TRBD2 (5 bases). The better agreement between TRBJ2-7 and the DNA end casts doubt on the J call. This TCR was sampled from a girl aged 2-10 years in good health. What was sequenced was blood. CDR3 sequence reads: CSVEESGSRYEQYF. The CDR3 DNA reads as TGCAGCGTTGAAGAGTCGGGGTCTCGCTACGAGCAGTACTTC.